The T cell receptor (beta chain) under discussion was sequenced for a study of blood T cells in healthy people across ages (dated by TCRdb to the mid-2010s). Study-wide context: In model experiments, template switching captured roughly one uniquely barcoded TCR beta cDNA molecule for every two T cells. To avoid experimental bias, donors of different ages were randomly spread across the sequencing lanes. Using the same blood draw, the study looked at two additional independent replicas of 1 million unique cDNA reads for two donors, one aged 18 to 30 and the other aged 80 or older. Donors were grouped into four age groups: young (average roughly 17 years), middle-aged (roughly 37), aged (62) and long-lived (about 82). Using deep sequencing normalized with unique cDNA molecular identifiers, the study measured how TCR beta repertoire diversity changes with age. What the research found in general, with its limitations: Since profiling was done on bulk unsorted PBMCs, naive and antigen-experienced compartments could not be conclusively compared. Observed TCR beta diversity per million T cells fell roughly linearly with age, and a significant reduction was already apparent by age about 36. Because the CMV infection status of the donors was unknown, age-related changes in expanded clonotypes may potentially have been confounded. The percentage of naive T cells measured by flow cytometry correlated strongly with observed TCR beta diversity. Estimates of total diversity based on one million sequenced T cells were regarded as lower bounds and as underestimates. Compared with the aged group, more naive CD4+ T cells, fewer expanded clones and increased TCR diversity were shown by the long-lived group, suggesting age selection.

This clonotype was observed a handful of times. The clone's antigen remains unknown. The sample holds no much larger clone one base away, and base qualities are not on file. The approximately 39 donors, aged about 6 to 95 years, were systemically healthy Caucasian individuals from Russia. Around 9.7 milliliters of peripheral blood were collected from each donor into EDTA-treated Vacutainer tubes. Ficoll-Paque density-gradient centrifugation was used to isolate PBMCs, with at least 6.5 million per sample. Total RNA, at least 6 micrograms per sample, was extracted from PBMCs with Trizol reagent. The percentages of naive CD45RAhigh/CD27high T cells were determined by flow cytometry on a PBMC aliquot from every donor. The library was produced with 5' RACE. Sequenced using an Illumina HiSeq 2500. A second PCR of about 6 to 11 cycles was run with a J-beta primer mix and a sample-barcoded 5' primer. Each TCR beta cDNA molecule received a unique molecular identifier from a template-switch 5' adaptor carrying 12 random nucleotides. Each sample yielded at least 3 million CDR3-containing paired-end reads. All of the RNA was converted into first-strand cDNA using the Mint cDNA synthesis kit, with a TRBC-specific oligonucleotide serving as the primer. Following uracil-DNA glycosylase treatment, a first 18-cycle PCR with universal primers M1SS and BC2_uni_R was performed on all cDNA. The authors' analysis ran thus. For normalization, 1 million high-quality reads, each with a distinct molecular identifier, were randomly selected from each sample. Instead of being binned into consensus sequences, reads that shared molecular identifiers were thrown out. MiTCR, with a Q25 quality threshold and the strictest error-elimination algorithm, was used for CDR3 identification, clonotype clustering and error correction. A nonparametric unseen species model with Euler transformation was used to estimate lower-bound total TCR beta diversity. The public reads were run again by TCRdb, first through fastp at Q25 and then through MiXCR, and only productive beta chains were kept. Entries that share a CDR3 protein sequence are merged under the most common genes and DNA. These V and J calls originate from TCRdb's pipeline instead of the authors' own analysis. The sample profile shows 780,000 or so distinct CDR3 sequences; around half of them were found once. The top ten clonotypes cover approximately 40% of the sample.

CDR1 and CDR2 (MNHNY, SVGAGI) derive from the germline V gene (reference sequence). The CDR3 goes from the cysteine to the phenylalanine over 14 residues. Kept here is only the CDR3 DNA, which spans 42 bases and is read in frame from base 1. Ends trimmed: V by 6 bases, J by 4 bases; bases unmatched to a gene: 5. The sample was blood. This sequence uses TRBV6-6 and TRBJ1-4, with 7 bases in between that match TRBD1. This receptor was obtained from an elderly man in good health. CDR3 sequence: CASSLTGVNEKLFF. In nucleotide form, the sequence is TGTGCCAGCAGCTTAACAGGGGTTAATGAAAAACTGTTTTTT.